This T cell receptor beta chain was obtained from a study of blood T cell repertoires in COVID-19. As for the study in general: T cells, B-cell-depleted T cells, or PBMCs provided the cDNA or gDNA that served as material.

Profiled with immunoSEQ multiplex PCR; TCRdb holds only in-frame clones, not every one. Here the sample spans 250,000 to 300,000 clones, under 90% being singletons. The germline V gene has CDR1 SEHNR and CDR2 FQNEAQ (reference sequence). The CDR3 covers 15 residues. The V and J ends lost 2 bases and 3 bases respectively, with 11 bases between them. The receptor was derived from a man aged 25 to 40 with acute COVID-19. Material: PBMCs or T cells enriched from blood (not recorded which). V usage is TRBV7-9 and J usage is TRBJ1-5; TRBD1 might be the D (5 bases). Written as DNA, the CDR3 is TGTGCCAGCAGCTTAAACTCAGGGTACAATCAGCCCCAGCATTTT. The encoded protein is CASSLNSGYNQPQHF. Variable domain in full (rest from reference TRBV7-9 and TRBJ1-5): DTGVSQNPRHKITKRGQNVTFRCDPISEHNRLYWYRQTLGQGPEFLTYFQNEAQLEKSRLLSDRFSAERPKGSFSTLEIQRTEQGDSAMYLCASSLNSGYNQPQHFGDGTRLSIL.